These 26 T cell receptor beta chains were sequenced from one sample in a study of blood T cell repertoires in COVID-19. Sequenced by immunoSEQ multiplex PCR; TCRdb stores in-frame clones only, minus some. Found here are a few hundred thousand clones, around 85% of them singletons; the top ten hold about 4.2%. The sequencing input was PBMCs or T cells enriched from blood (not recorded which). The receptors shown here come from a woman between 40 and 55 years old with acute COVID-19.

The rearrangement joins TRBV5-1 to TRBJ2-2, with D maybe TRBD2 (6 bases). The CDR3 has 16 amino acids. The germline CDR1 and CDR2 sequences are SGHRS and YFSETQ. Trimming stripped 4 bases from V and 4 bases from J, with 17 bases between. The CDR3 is CASSPETSLTTGELFF. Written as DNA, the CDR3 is TGCGCCAGCAGCCCGGAGACTAGTCTGACCACCGGGGAGCTGTTTTTT.

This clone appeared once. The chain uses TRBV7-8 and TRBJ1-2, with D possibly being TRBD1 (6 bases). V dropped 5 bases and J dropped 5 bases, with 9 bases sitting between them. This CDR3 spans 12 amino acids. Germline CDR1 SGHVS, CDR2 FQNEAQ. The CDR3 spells CASSQTGYGYTF. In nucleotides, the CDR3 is TGTGCCAGCAGCCAAACAGGGTATGGCTACACCTTC. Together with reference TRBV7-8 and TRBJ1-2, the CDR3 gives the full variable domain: GAGVSQSPRYKVAKRGQDVALRCDPISGHVSLFWYQQALGQGPEFLTYFQNEAQLDKSGLPSDRFFAERPEGSVSTLKIQRTQQEDSAVYLCASSQTGYGYTFGSGTRLTVV.

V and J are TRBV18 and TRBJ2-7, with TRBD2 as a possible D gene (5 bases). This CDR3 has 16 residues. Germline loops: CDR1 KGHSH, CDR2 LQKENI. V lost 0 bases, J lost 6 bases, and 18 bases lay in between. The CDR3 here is CASSPPIRKIGGEQYF. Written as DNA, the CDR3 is TGTGCCAGCTCACCACCGATCAGAAAAATAGGAGGCGAGCAGTACTTC. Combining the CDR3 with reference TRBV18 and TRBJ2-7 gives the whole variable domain NAGVMQNPRHLVRRRGQEARLRCSPMKGHSHVYWYRQLPEEGLKFMVYLQKENIIDESGMPKERFSAEFPKEGPSILRIQQVVRGDSAAYFCASSPPIRKIGGEQYFGPGTRLTVT.

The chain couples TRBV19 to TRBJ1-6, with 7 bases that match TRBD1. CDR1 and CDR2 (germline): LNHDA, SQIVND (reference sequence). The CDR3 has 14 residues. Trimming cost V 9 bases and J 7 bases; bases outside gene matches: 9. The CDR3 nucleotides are TGTGCCAGCCAACCCCACAGGGGAAATTCACCCCTCCACTTT. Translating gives CASQPHRGNSPLHF.

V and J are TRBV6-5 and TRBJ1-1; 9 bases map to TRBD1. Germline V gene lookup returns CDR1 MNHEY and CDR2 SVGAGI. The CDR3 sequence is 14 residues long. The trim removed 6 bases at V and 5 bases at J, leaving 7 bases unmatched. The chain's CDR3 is CASRITGGDTEAFF. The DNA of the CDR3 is TGTGCCAGCAGAATTACAGGGGGCGATACTGAAGCTTTCTTT.

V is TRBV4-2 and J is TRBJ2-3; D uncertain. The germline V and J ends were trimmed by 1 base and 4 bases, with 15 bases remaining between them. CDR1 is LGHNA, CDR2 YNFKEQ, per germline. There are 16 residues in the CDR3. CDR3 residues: CASSQGPGTEPDTQYF. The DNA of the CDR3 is TGTGCCAGCAGCCAAGGTCCAGGCACCGAGCCAGATACGCAGTATTTT.

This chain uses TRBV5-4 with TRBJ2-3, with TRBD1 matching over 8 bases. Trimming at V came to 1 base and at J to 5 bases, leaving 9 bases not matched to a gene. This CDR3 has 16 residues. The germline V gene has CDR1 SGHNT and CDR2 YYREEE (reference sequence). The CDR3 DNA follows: TGTGCCAGCAGCTTGAAGGGTGGGACAGGACAAGATACGCAGTATTTT. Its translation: CASSLKGGTGQDTQYF.

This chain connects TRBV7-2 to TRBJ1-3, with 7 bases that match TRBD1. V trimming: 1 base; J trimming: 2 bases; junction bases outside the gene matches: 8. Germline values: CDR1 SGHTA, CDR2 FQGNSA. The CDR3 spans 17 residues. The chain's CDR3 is CASSLGPVGTAGNTIYF. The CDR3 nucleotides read TGTGCCAGCAGCTTAGGTCCAGTGGGGACAGCTGGAAACACCATATATTTT.

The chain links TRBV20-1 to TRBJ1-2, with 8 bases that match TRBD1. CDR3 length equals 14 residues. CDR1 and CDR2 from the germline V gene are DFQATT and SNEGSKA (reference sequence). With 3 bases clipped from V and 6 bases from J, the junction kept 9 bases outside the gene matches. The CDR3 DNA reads TGCAGTGCTAGTACGGGACAGGACAGCCATGGCTACACCTTC. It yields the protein CSASTGQDSHGYTF.

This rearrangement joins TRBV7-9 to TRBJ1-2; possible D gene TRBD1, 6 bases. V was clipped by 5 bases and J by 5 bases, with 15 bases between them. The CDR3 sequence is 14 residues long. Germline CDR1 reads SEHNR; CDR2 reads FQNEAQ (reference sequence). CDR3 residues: CASSTDRNRYGYTF. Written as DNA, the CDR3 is TGTGCCAGCAGCACAGACAGGAACCGATATGGCTACACCTTC.

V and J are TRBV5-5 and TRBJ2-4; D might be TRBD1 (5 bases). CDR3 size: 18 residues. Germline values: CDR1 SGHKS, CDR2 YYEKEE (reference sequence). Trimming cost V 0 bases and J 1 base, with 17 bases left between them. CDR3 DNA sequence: TGTGCCAGCAGCTTGGTGGCATCCTCGGCAGGGGCCAAAAACATTCAGTACTTC. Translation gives CASSLVASSAGAKNIQYF.

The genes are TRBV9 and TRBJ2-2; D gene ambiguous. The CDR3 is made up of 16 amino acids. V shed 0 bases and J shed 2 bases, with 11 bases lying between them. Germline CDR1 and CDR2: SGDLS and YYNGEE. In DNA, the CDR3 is TGTGCCAGCAGCGTAGGTAGCTGGAAAAACACCGGGGAGCTGTTTTTT. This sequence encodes CASSVGSWKNTGELFF.

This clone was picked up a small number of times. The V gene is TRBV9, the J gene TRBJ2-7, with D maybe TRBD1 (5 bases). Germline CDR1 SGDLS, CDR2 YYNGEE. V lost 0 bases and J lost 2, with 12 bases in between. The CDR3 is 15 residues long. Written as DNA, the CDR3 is TGTGCCAGCAGCGTAGGTTCAGGGTGGGCCTACGAGCAGTACTTC. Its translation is CASSVGSGWAYEQYF.

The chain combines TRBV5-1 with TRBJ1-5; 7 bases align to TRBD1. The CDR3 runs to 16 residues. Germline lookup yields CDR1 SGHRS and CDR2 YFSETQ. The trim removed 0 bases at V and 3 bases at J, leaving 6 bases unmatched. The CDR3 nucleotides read TGCGCCAGCAGCTTGGATGGCAGGGGGTACAATCAGCCCCAGCATTTT. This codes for CASSLDGRGYNQPQHF.

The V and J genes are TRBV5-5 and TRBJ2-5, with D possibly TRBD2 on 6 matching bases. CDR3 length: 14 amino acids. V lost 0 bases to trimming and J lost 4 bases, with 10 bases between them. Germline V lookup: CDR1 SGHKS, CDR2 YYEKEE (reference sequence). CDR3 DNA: TGTGCCAGCAGCTTGGTCGGGGGACTAGAGACCCAGTACTTC. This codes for CASSLVGGLETQYF.

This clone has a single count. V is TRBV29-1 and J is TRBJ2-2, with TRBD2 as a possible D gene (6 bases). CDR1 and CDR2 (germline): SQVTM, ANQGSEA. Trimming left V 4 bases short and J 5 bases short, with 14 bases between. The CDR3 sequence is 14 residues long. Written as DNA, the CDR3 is TGCAGCGTTGCGGTCGGGGGTTCAACCGGGGAGCTGTTTTTT. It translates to CSVAVGGSTGELFF.

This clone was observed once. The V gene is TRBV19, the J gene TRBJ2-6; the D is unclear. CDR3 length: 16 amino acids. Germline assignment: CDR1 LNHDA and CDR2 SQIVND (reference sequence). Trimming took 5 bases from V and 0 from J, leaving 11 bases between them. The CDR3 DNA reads TGTGCCAGTAGTGGTAACAACCCCTCTGGGGCCAACGTCCTGACTTTC. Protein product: CASSGNNPSGANVLTF. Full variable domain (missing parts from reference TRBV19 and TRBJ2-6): DGGITQSPKYLFRKEGQNVTLSCEQNLNHDAMYWYRQDPGQGLRLIYYSQIVNDFQKGDIAEGYSVSREKKESFPLTVTSAQKNPTAFYLCASSGNNPSGANVLTFGAGSRLTVL.

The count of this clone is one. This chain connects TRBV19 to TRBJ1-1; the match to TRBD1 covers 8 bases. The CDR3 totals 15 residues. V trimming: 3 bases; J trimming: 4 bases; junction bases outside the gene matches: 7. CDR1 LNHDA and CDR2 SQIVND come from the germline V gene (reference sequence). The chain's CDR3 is CASSITWTGPTEAFF. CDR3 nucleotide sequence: TGTGCCAGTAGTATCACCTGGACAGGGCCCACTGAAGCTTTCTTT.

The CDR3 reads CASGLEASGGAAEQFF. For the CDR3, the DNA is TGTGCTAGTGGTTTGGAGGCCAGCGGGGGGGCCGCTGAGCAGTTCTTC. This chain connects TRBV12-5 to TRBJ2-1; TRBD2 agrees at 10 bases. Looked up from germline, CDR1 is LGHNT and CDR2 is FRNRAP. CDR3 length: 16 amino acids. V lost 1 base to trimming and J lost 9 bases; unmatched junction nucleotides: 9.

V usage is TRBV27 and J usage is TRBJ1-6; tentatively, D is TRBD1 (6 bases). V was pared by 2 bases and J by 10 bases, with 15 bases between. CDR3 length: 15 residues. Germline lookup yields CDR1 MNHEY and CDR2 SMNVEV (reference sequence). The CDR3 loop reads CASSLVSGDRSPLHF. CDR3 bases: TGTGCCAGCAGTTTAGTCTCAGGGGACCGATCACCCCTCCACTTT.

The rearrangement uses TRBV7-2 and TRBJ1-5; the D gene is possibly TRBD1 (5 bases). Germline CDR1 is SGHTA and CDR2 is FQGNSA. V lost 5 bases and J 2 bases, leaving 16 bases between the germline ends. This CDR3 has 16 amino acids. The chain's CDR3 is CASSPDSLGRNQPQHF. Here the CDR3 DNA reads TGTGCCAGCAGCCCAGACAGCCTAGGGCGCAATCAGCCCCAGCATTTT.

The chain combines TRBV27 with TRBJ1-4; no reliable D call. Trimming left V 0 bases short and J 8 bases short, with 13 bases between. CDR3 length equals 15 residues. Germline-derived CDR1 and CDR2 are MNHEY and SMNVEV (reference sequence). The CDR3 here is CASSLSPSRVEKLFF. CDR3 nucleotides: TGTGCCAGCAGTTTATCCCCCTCTCGGGTCGAAAAACTGTTTTTT.

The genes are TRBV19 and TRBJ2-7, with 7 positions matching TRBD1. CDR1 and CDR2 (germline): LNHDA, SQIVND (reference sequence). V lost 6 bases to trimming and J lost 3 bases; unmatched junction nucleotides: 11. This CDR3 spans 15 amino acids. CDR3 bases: TGTGCCAGTAGCGATCGGACAGGAGTTCACTACGAGCAGTACTTC. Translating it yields CASSDRTGVHYEQYF.

The CDR3 DNA sequence: TGTGCCAGCAGCGCGAACAGTGTCCTAAACACTGAAGCTTTCTTT. Translated, it gives CASSANSVLNTEAFF. The chain recombines TRBV7-9 with TRBJ1-1; no clear D gene. The V gene's germline CDR1 is SEHNR and CDR2 FQNEAQ (reference sequence). Trimming removed 5 bases from V and 2 bases from J, with 15 bases in between. This CDR3 spans 15 amino acids.

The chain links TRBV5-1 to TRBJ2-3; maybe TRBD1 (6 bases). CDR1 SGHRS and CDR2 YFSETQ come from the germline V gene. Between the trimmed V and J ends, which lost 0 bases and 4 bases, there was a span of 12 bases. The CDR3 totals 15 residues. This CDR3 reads CASSLGNRAADTQYF. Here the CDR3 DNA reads TGCGCCAGCAGCTTGGGGAACAGGGCTGCAGATACGCAGTATTTT.

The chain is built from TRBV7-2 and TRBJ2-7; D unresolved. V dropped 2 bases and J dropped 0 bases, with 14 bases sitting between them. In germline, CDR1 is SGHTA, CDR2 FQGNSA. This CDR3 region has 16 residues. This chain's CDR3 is CASSLSRGFSSYEQYF. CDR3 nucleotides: TGTGCCAGCAGCTTATCACGTGGTTTTAGCTCCTACGAGCAGTACTTC.